Below, 26 T cell receptor beta chains from the same sample are listed, as sequenced in a study of T cells in Graves' hyperthyroidism and ophthalmopathy. The source material, RNA transcripts, was used to amplify TCR beta CDR3 regions. When the TCR CDR3 underwent first-round RT-PCR, the HTBI primer set was used. One entry per CDR3 protein, called by TCRdb with MiXCR from the multiplex PCR reads. Altogether hundreds of thousands of distinct CDR3 sequences are present, 35% being singletons, with the ten largest covering roughly 30%. Sequenced input: blood. The receptors originated from a woman in her 40s with Graves' hyperthyroidism.

This clonotype was counted many times. The rearrangement uses TRBV19 and TRBJ2-7; unclear D gene. The germline V gene has CDR1 LNHDA and CDR2 SQIVND (reference sequence). The V end lost 2 bases, the J end lost 5 bases, and 13 bases lay between the germline ends. The CDR3 has 14 amino acids. The CDR3, as DNA: TGTGCCAGTAGTATATGGAAAGGGTCGGACGAGCAGTACTTC. It specifies CASSIWKGSDEQYF.

This clonotype was counted at least ten times. The V call is TRBV7-9, the J call TRBJ1-2; TRBD1 matches 7 bases. Germline-derived CDR1 and CDR2 are SEHNR and FQNEAQ (reference sequence). The CDR3 spans 14 residues. V lost 6 bases to trimming and J lost 2 bases; unmatched junction nucleotides: 6. The CDR3 sequence is CASRGRDSNYGYTF. The CDR3 region has the DNA TGTGCCAGCAGGGGCCGGGACAGCAACTATGGCTACACCTTC.

The chain uses TRBV11-3 and TRBJ2-5; 12 bases line up with TRBD2. V lost 0 bases and J lost 2; bases outside the gene matches: 7. CDR3 length equals 18 residues. The V gene's germline CDR1 is SGHNT and CDR2 YENEEA. The CDR3 DNA sequence: TGTGCCAGCAGCTTAGATTCGGTGACTAGCGGGGGTCAAGAGACCCAGTACTTC. This translates into CASSLDSVTSGGQETQYF. The whole variable domain, filled in from reference TRBV11-3 and TRBJ2-5, reads EAGVVQSPRYKIIEKKQPVAFWCNPISGHNTLYWYLQNLGQGPELLIRYENEEAVDDSQLPKDRFSAERLKGVDSTLKIQPAELGDSAVYLCASSLDSVTSGGQETQYFGPGTRLLVL.

The rearrangement uses TRBV7-9 and TRBJ1-2, with TRBD1 matching over 8 bases. The CDR3 sequence is 17 residues long. Germline V gives CDR1 SEHNR, CDR2 FQNEAQ (reference sequence). J lost 0 bases, V lost 4 bases, and 10 bases had no gene match. For the CDR3, the DNA is TGTGCCAGCAGCTCGGTGGGACAGGCCGCATCTAACTATGGCTACACCTTC. Residues: CASSSVGQAASNYGYTF.

The rearrangement uses TRBV12-3 or TRBV12-4 and TRBJ1-2; D is possibly TRBD1 (5 bases). The CDR3 runs to 14 residues. Trimming shortened V by 5 bases and J by 5 bases, and 15 bases separated the two germline ends. The CDR3 coding sequence is TGTGCCAGCAGTCCGGGGGGGACGGCTTATGGCTACACCTTC. Translated: CASSPGGTAYGYTF.

About this clonotype itself: This may come from a read error, since a much larger clone is one base off. V is TRBV15 and J is TRBJ1-4; D not certain. The length of the CDR3 is 14 residues. CDR1 is LNHNV, CDR2 YYDKDF, per germline (reference sequence). The CDR3 DNA sequence: TGTGCCACCAGCAGAGAATCCGCAAATGAAGAACTGTTTTTT. Its translation: CATSRESANEELFF.

The chain uses TRBV20-1 and TRBJ2-5; no definite D call. CDR3 size: 15 residues. From germline, CDR1 is DFQATT and CDR2 SNEGSKA (reference sequence). V lost 0 bases, J lost 6 bases, and 17 bases lay in between. CDR3 in amino acids: CSARDPGSPRQTQYF. CDR3 bases: TGCAGTGCTAGAGATCCTGGGTCCCCCCGTCAGACCCAGTACTTC.

In regard to this clonotype: One end of the junction does not line up with germline, which may come from a read error. This rearrangement joins TRBV24-1 to TRBJ1-2; maybe TRBD1 (5 bases). The germline V gene has CDR1 KGHDR and CDR2 SFDVKD. This CDR3 has 14 amino acids. Here the CDR3 reads CASSLGAQYYGYTF. The CDR3 nucleotides read TGTGCCAGCAGTCTCGGGGCCCAGTACTATGGCTACACCTTC.

This clonotype showed up just a few times. The CDR3: CASSIEEVTTNYGYTF. The CDR3 nucleotides read TGTGCCAGTAGTATAGAAGAGGTTACTACTAACTATGGCTACACCTTC. V gene TRBV19 combines with J gene TRBJ1-2, with D hard to call. V was cut by 0 bases and J by 0 bases, with 11 bases left in between. Per germline, CDR1 LNHDA and CDR2 SQIVND (reference sequence). The CDR3 is 16 residues long.

The V gene is TRBV3-1, the J gene TRBJ1-1; D perhaps matches TRBD1 (6 bases). Germline values: CDR1 LGHDT, CDR2 YNNKEL (reference sequence). CDR3 length: 15 amino acids. The germline V and J ends were trimmed by 3 bases and 3 bases, with 14 bases remaining between them. This chain's CDR3 is CASSHSGVRHTEAFF. In DNA, the CDR3 is TGTGCCAGCAGCCACTCAGGGGTTAGGCACACTGAAGCTTTCTTT.

This clonotype appeared many times. The gene calls are TRBV6-5 and TRBJ1-1, with TRBD1 matching 8 bases. CDR1 is MNHEY and CDR2 is SVGAGI in the germline V gene. J gave up 3 bases and V 10 bases, and 7 bases lay outside the gene matches. The CDR3 contains 13 residues. In DNA, the CDR3 is TGTGCCACGCGGACAGGGCTTTACACTGAAGCTTTCTTT. It specifies CATRTGLYTEAFF.

The chain couples TRBV7-6 to TRBJ2-6; D may be TRBD1 or TRBD2 (5 bases each). CDR3 length equals 18 residues. Trimming cost V 6 bases and J 0 bases, with 18 bases left between them. From germline, CDR1 is SGHVS and CDR2 FNYEAQ. The CDR3 here is CASRRRRDGTSGANVLTF. CDR3 DNA sequence: TGTGCCAGCAGGCGGCGCCGGGACGGAACCTCTGGGGCCAACGTCCTGACTTTC.

As to this clonotype: A much larger clone sits a single nucleotide away, making a read error possible. Without the conserved terminal phenylalanine or tryptophan, this CDR3 likely stems from a read error. The chain is built from TRBV5-4 and TRBJ1-5, with 7 bases aligning to TRBD1. The CDR3 totals 15 residues. The J segment lost 3 bases and the V segment lost 0 bases, leaving 3 bases of the junction unmatched. Per the germline V gene, CDR1 is SGHNT and CDR2 is YYREEE (reference sequence). This CDR3 is CASSLDRGINQPQHL. The DNA of the CDR3 is TGTGCCAGCAGCTTGGACAGGGGAATCAATCAGCCCCAGCATCTT.

This rearrangement joins TRBV7-9 to TRBJ2-7; the D gene is possibly TRBD1 (6 bases). V gave up 6 bases and J gave up 5 bases, with 20 bases separating them. Germline V lookup: CDR1 SEHNR, CDR2 FQNEAQ (reference sequence). This CDR3 is built from 15 residues. The CDR3 sequence is CASRTTGFELDEQYF. The CDR3 DNA is TGTGCCAGCAGAACCACAGGGTTTGAGTTGGACGAGCAGTACTTC. Together with reference TRBV7-9 and TRBJ2-7, the CDR3 gives the full variable domain: DTGVSQNPRHKITKRGQNVTFRCDPISEHNRLYWYRQTLGQGPEFLTYFQNEAQLEKSRLLSDRFSAERPKGSFSTLEIQRTEQGDSAMYLCASRTTGFELDEQYFGPGTRLTVT.

This clonotype was picked up many times. The chain couples TRBV19 to TRBJ1-2; TRBD1 is a possible D gene (6 bases). Trimming pared 6 bases from V and 6 bases from J, leaving 17 bases between. CDR3 length: 14 residues. The germline gives CDR1 LNHDA, CDR2 SQIVND (reference sequence). DNA for the CDR3: TGTGCCAGTAGCGAGGCCAGGGGATGGGATGGCTACACCTTC. Encoded protein: CASSEARGWDGYTF. Filled out from reference TRBV19 and TRBJ1-2, the complete variable domain reads DGGITQSPKYLFRKEGQNVTLSCEQNLNHDAMYWYRQDPGQGLRLIYYSQIVNDFQKGDIAEGYSVSREKKESFPLTVTSAQKNPTAFYLCASSEARGWDGYTFGSGTRLTVV.

On this clonotype itself: Relative to the germline gene, one junction end is altered; a read error may explain this. This rearrangement joins TRBV10-3 to TRBJ1-3; D gene uncertain. The V gene's germline CDR1 is ENHRY and CDR2 SYGVKD. The CDR3 length is 15 residues. CDR3 amino acids: CASSETSYSGNTIYF. CDR3 coding DNA: TGTGCCAGCAGTGAAACGTCGTACTCTGGAAACACCATATATTTT.

V usage is TRBV12-3 or TRBV12-4 and J usage is TRBJ2-2, with 9 bases lining up with TRBD1. This CDR3 is 15 amino acids long. Losses at the gene ends were 5 bases for V and 4 bases for J; bases not matched to a gene: 5. In DNA form, the CDR3 reads TGTGCCAGCAGTGCACAGGGGGCAAGCACCGGGGAGCTGTTTTTT. Translated, it gives CASSAQGASTGELFF.

The J gene is TRBJ2-7, the V gene TRBV7-2; 10 positions match TRBD2. V trimming: 4 bases; J trimming: 3 bases; junction bases outside the gene matches: 6. Germline CDR1 and CDR2: SGHTA and FQGNSA. This CDR3 is 15 amino acids long. The CDR3 reads CASSSPSGGGYEQYF. CDR3 sequence (DNA): TGTGCCAGCAGCTCACCTAGCGGGGGAGGCTACGAGCAGTACTTC.

The sample holds a few counts of this clonotype. This chain connects TRBV7-9 to TRBJ2-7; TRBD2 matches at 9 bases. Germline CDR1 reads SEHNR; CDR2 reads FQNEAQ (reference sequence). The CDR3 sequence is 15 residues long. Losses at the gene ends were 2 bases for V and 4 bases for J; bases not matched to a gene: 6. CDR3 protein: CASSLRAGGPYEQYF. DNA of the CDR3: TGTGCCAGCAGCTTACGGGCGGGAGGGCCTTACGAGCAGTACTTC.

The CDR3 reads CASSGTGIQETQYF. DNA for the CDR3: TGTGCCAGCAGTGGGACAGGGATACAAGAGACCCAGTACTTC. The chain combines TRBV6-5 with TRBJ2-5; TRBD1 aligns across 9 bases. The CDR3 is 14 residues long. CDR1 and CDR2 (germline): MNHEY, SVGAGI. V lost 5 bases to trimming and J lost 2 bases; unmatched junction nucleotides: 3.

The V call is TRBV11-2, the J call TRBJ1-1; D gene unclear. The V end lost 0 bases, the J end lost 4 bases, and 6 bases lay between the germline ends. The CDR3 is made up of 13 amino acids. Germline V gene sequence: CDR1 SGHAT, CDR2 FQNNGV. Here the CDR3 DNA reads TGTGCCAGCAGCTTAGACCACCTCACTGAAGCTTTCTTT. The encoded protein is CASSLDHLTEAFF.

With regard to this clonotype: Possible read error: a much larger clone is one base away. The J gene is TRBJ1-5, the V gene TRBV7-8; D uncertain. Germline values: CDR1 SGHVS, CDR2 FQNEAQ. The CDR3 contains 18 residues. Trimming removed 1 base from V and 6 bases from J, with 22 bases in between. The CDR3 DNA sequence: TGTGCCAGCAGCTTAGGGCCCTCTGAGAGGGTGGAGTCTCAGCCCCAGCATTTT. Translated, it gives CASSLGPSERVESQPQHF.

The chain recombines TRBV7-3 with TRBJ1-1; D unresolved. Trimming pared 4 bases from V and 0 bases from J, leaving 15 bases between. Germline-derived CDR1 and CDR2 are SGHTA and FQGTGA. This CDR3 is 16 amino acids long. This CDR3 reads CASSSASTGMNTEAFF. For the CDR3, the DNA is TGTGCCAGCAGCTCCGCATCCACGGGGATGAACACTGAAGCTTTCTTT.

This clonotype was observed many times. This chain joins TRBV11-2 and TRBJ1-1, with 7 nucleotides matching TRBD1. The V segment lost 9 bases and the J segment 0 bases; nucleotides outside the gene matches: 7. The CDR3 is made up of 14 amino acids. Germline assignment: CDR1 SGHAT and CDR2 FQNNGV. The CDR3 here is CASGTGQLNTEAFF. CDR3 sequence (DNA): TGTGCCAGTGGAACGGGACAGCTGAACACTGAAGCTTTCTTT.

The chain employs TRBV30 and TRBJ2-7; 8 nucleotides agree with TRBD1. With V trimmed by 1 base and J by 3 bases, 5 bases remained unmatched. Germline V gene data show CDR1 as GTSNPN and CDR2 as SVGIG (reference sequence). The CDR3 runs 14 residues. The CDR3 nucleotides are TGTGCCTGGAGTGCAGACAGGGGATACTACGAGCAGTACTTC. This translates into CAWSADRGYYEQYF.

This clonotype occurred a few times. The V gene is TRBV12-3 or TRBV12-4, the J gene TRBJ2-7; weak D call: TRBD2 (5 bases). This CDR3 is built from 15 residues. The germline V and J ends were trimmed by 2 bases and 0 bases, with 11 bases remaining between them. The DNA for the CDR3 is TGTGCCAGCAGTTTAATCCGGGAAATCTCCTACGAGCAGTACTTC. Protein sequence: CASSLIREISYEQYF.